Listed here are 3 T cell receptor beta chains from one sample, sequenced in a study of CD8 T cells in ankylosing spondylitis. MiXCR, run by TCRdb on the 5' RACE reads, gives a single entry per CDR3 protein. The sample carries hundreds of thousands of distinct CDR3 sequences, around 21% recorded once. The sequenced sample consisted of blood, either unsorted or a sorted T cell fraction (not recorded which). The receptors were sampled from a female donor with ankylosing spondylitis or in good health (not recorded which).

This clonotype came up a few times. Here the CDR3 reads CSVELGAPYGYTF. The CDR3 nucleotides are TGCAGCGTCGAACTTGGGGCCCCCTATGGCTACACCTTC. The chain links TRBV29-1 to TRBJ1-2, with D perhaps matching TRBD1 (5 bases). The CDR3 is 13 residues long. Trimming cost V 6 bases and J 4 bases, with 15 bases left between them. Per the germline V gene, CDR1 is SQVTM and CDR2 is ANQGSEA.

This clonotype occurred many times. One end of the junction is discordant with germline, which a read error may explain. The chain links TRBV6-1 to TRBJ2-1; perhaps D is TRBD1 or TRBD2 (5 bases each). This CDR3 is built from 16 residues. Per the germline V gene, CDR1 is MNHNS and CDR2 is SASEGT. The CDR3 region is CASSLSGTGRFNGQFF. CDR3 nucleotide sequence: TGTGCCAGCAGTCTCTCTGGGACCGGACGCTTTAATGGGCAGTTCTTC.

The genes are TRBV9 and TRBJ1-2, with D possibly being TRBD1 (6 bases). The ends were cut back, 4 bases at V and 4 bases at J, with 14 bases in the middle. Germline-derived CDR1 and CDR2 are SGDLS and YYNGEE. CDR3 length: 14 residues. CDR3 sequence (DNA): TGTGCCAGCAGCTCGCGGACAGTTCCCTATGGCTACACCTTC. This codes for CASSSRTVPYGYTF.